This T cell receptor beta chain was sequenced during a study of metastatic and nonmetastatic thyroid tumors. The wider study: Repertoires from blood and tumor or nodule tissue of malignant and benign thyroid patients were compared.

This clone was counted between two and nine times. The target antigen is unknown. Between the trimmed V and J ends, which lost 6 bases and 5 bases, there was a span of 13 bases. There are 13 residues in the CDR3. The germline V gene has CDR1 MNHNS and CDR2 SASEGT. Study conclusions and caveats: Benign nodules reportedly had significantly lower TCR beta diversity than malignant thyroid tumors in blood and tumor.

Authors' data handling: Clinicopathological groups of papillary thyroid cancer showed CDR3 differences that were used to build a distant-metastasis classifier. With MiXCR, TCRdb called clones anew from the PCR reads. None of the V and J calls come from the authors' own analysis; TCRdb made them. Found here are about 16,000 clones, less than 30% of them singletons; the top ten hold roughly 14%. Patients underwent thyroid surgery, and none had received any treatment before it. The V gene is TRBV6-1, the J gene TRBJ1-2, with D possibly matching TRBD1 (5 bases). Sequencing was carried out using adjacent normal tissue. This clonotype originated in a female donor with papillary thyroid cancer or a benign thyroid nodule (not recorded which). Some clones in this sample may be carry-over from other donors' samples. CDR3 DNA sequence: TGTGCCAGCAGGTCCGGGACCCTTTATGGCTACACCTTC. It encodes CASRSGTLYGYTF.